This T cell receptor (beta chain) came from a study of T cells after yellow fever vaccination. MiXCR, run by TCRdb on the 5' RACE reads, gives a single entry per CDR3 protein. This table has around 180,000 distinct CDR3 sequences, roughly 6.4% appearing once. This clonotype has ten or more counts. Its antigen is still unknown. Broader study findings: Of the clonotypes, a small share occurred in both CD4 and CD8 compartments.

The germline CDR1 and CDR2 sequences are SEHNR and FQNEAQ (reference sequence). Trimming removed 2 bases from V and 5 bases from J, with 15 bases in between. This CDR3 spans 15 amino acids. The sequence came from a man aged 18 to 30 who received the YFV17D yellow fever vaccine. The V and J genes are TRBV7-9 and TRBJ2-5; possibly TRBD1 or TRBD2 for D (6 bases each). The material was CD4+ T cells sorted from PBMCs, obtained on the day of the first yellow fever vaccination. The CDR3 nucleotides are TGTGCCAGCAGCTTAACAGGGAGGAGTGGGGAGACCCAGTACTTC. Translation: CASSLTGRSGETQYF.